This record concerns one TCR beta chain sequence. Its specificity is unknown. The sample originates from a study of blood T cells in healthy people across ages. Study outcomes and limitations: The study found more naive CD4+ cells and higher diversity in long-lived than aged donors. In older individuals, TCR beta diversity per million T cells was lower, falling roughly linearly with age.

Germline CDR1 reads SGHTA; CDR2 reads FQGNSA. The CDR3 is 15 amino acids. V shed 7 bases and J shed 5 bases, with 20 bases lying between them. Primed by a sample-barcoded 5' primer and a J-beta primer mix, a second PCR proceeded for about 6 to 12 cycles. Each sample yielded at least 3 million CDR3-containing paired-end reads. TCRdb passed the 5' RACE reads through MiXCR, listing each CDR3 protein once. The sample has 780,000 or so distinct CDR3 sequences, about 53% seen once; the top ten hold about two fifths. The receptor was isolated from a man older than 75 in good health. V is TRBV7-2 and J is TRBJ2-5, with unresolved D. Sequencing used blood. The CDR3 DNA reads as TGTGCCAGCAACCTAAATCGACGGGTCGGGGAGACCCAGTACTTC. Translation: CASNLNRRVGETQYF. Full variable domain (remainder filled in from reference TRBV7-2 and TRBJ2-5): GAGVSQSPSNKVTEKGKDVELRCDPISGHTALYWYRQSLGQGLEFLIYFQGNSAPDKSGLPSDRFSAERTGGSVSTLTIQRTQQEDSAVYLCASNLNRRVGETQYFGPGTRLLVL.